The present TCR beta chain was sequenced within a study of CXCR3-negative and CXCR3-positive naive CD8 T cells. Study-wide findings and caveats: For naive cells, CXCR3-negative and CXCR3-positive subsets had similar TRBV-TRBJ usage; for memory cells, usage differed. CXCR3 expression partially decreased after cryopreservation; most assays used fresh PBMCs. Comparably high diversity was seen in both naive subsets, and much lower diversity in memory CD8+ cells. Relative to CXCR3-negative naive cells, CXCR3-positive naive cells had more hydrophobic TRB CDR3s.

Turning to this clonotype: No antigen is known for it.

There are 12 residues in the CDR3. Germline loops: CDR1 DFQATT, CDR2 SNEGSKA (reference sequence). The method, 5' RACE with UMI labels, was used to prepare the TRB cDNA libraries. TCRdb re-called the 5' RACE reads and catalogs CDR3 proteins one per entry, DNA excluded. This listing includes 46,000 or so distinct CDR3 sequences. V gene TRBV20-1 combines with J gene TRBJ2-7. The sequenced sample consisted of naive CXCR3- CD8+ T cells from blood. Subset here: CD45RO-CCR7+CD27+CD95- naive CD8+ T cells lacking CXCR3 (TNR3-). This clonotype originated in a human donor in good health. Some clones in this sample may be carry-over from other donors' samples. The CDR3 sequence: CSARESSYEQYF.